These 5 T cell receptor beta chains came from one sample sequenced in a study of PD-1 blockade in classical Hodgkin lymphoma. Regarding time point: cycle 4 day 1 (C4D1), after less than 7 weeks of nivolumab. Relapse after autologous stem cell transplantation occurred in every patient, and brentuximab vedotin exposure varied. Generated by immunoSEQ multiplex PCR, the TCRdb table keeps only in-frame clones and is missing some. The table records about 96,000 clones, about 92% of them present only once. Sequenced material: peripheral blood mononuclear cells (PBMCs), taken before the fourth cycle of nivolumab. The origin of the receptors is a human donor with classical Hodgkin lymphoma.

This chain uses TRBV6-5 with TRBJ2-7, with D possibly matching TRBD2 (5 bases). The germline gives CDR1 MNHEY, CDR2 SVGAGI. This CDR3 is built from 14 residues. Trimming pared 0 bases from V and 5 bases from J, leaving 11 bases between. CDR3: CASSYSGGRDEQYF. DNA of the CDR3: TGTGCCAGCAGTTACTCTGGCGGGCGCGACGAGCAGTACTTC.

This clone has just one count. The CDR3 sequence is CAIRRQKSSYEQYF. CDR3 nucleotide sequence: TGTGCCATCAGGCGACAGAAGAGCTCCTACGAGCAGTACTTC. This rearrangement joins TRBV10-3 to TRBJ2-7, with a weak D call TRBD1 (5 bases). Trimming left V 6 bases short and J 0 bases short, with 12 bases between. Germline CDR1 is ENHRY and CDR2 is SYGVKD. This CDR3 comprises 14 residues.

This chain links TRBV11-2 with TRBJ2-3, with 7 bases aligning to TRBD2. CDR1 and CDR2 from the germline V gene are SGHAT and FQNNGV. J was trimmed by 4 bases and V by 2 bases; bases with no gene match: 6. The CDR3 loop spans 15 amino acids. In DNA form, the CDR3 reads TGTGCCAGCAGCTTAAATATGGCGGGAGCAGATACGCAGTATTTT. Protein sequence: CASSLNMAGADTQYF.

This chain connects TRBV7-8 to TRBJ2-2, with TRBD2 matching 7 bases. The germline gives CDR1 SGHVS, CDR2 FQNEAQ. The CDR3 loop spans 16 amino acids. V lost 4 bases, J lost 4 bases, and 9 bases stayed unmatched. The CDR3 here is CASSSPTSLVTGELFF. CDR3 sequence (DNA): TGTGCCAGCAGCTCCCCGACTAGCCTCGTCACCGGGGAGCTGTTTTTT.

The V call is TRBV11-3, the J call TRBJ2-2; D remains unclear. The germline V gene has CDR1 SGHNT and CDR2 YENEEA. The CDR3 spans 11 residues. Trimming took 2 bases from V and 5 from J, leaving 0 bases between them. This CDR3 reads CASSLTGELFF. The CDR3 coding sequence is TGTGCCAGCAGCTTAACCGGGGAGCTGTTTTTT.